This T cell receptor (beta chain) comes out of a study of sequential checkpoint blockade in melanoma. Study overall: Randomization was 1:1 between first-line nivolumab→ipilimumab and ipilimumab→nivolumab. After both sequences, patients received maintenance nivolumab.

Profiling relied on immunoSEQ multiplex PCR, and the TCRdb table lists in-frame clones only, not all of them. Of 15,000 to 20,000 clones listed, roughly 70% were seen once; the top ten hold roughly 10%. Treatment noted: randomized to nivolumab then ipilimumab (arm A) or the reverse (arm B). Live CD3+CD8+ CD19− CD56− cells were sorted from PBMCs. This CDR3 comprises 14 residues. Trimming removed 6 bases at V and 7 bases at J, with 19 bases between. The V gene's germline CDR1 is SGHDT and CDR2 YYEEEE. This specimen was CD8+ T cells sorted from blood (inferred from file names), taken from a patient given nivolumab and ipilimumab in sequence. This chain uses TRBV5-6 with TRBJ1-2, with TRBD1 as a possible D gene (5 bases). This sequence originates from a human donor with melanoma. DNA for the CDR3: TGTGCCAGCACCGGGGGTATCAGGGATGCTGGCTACACCTTC. Translated, it gives CASTGGIRDAGYTF.